The clone carrying this T cell receptor beta chain appeared a single time. Measured with immunoSEQ multiplex PCR; TCRdb has only the in-frame clones, and not every one. The sample lists approximately 37,000 clones, about 77% seen once, with about an eighth in the top ten. Following autologous stem cell transplantation, relapse occurred in every patient, and exposure to brentuximab vedotin varied. This specimen belongs to a study of PD-1 blockade in classical Hodgkin lymphoma. The CDR3 spans 15 residues. From germline, CDR1 is SGHVS and CDR2 FQNEAQ. V lost 1 base and J lost 4, with 13 bases in between.

The specimen comprised peripheral blood mononuclear cells (PBMCs), sampled at baseline. This TCR was sampled from a human donor with classical Hodgkin lymphoma. The chain uses TRBV7-8 and TRBJ1-2; D call uncertain. The DNA for the CDR3 is TGTGCCAGCAGCTTAGGGGGATTCCCCAGCTATGGCTACACCTTC. Residues: CASSLGGFPSYGYTF.